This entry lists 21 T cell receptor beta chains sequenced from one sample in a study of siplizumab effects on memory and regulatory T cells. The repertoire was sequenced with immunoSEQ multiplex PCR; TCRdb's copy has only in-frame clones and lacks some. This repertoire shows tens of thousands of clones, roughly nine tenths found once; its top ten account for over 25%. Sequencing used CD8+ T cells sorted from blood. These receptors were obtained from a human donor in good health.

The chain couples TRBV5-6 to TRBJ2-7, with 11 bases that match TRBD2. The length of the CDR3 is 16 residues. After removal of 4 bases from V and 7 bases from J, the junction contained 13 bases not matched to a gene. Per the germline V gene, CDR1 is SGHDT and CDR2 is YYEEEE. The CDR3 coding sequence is TGTGCCAGCAGCCCTTGGCTAGCGGGGGGACCCGCGGAGCAGTACTTC. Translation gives CASSPWLAGGPAEQYF.

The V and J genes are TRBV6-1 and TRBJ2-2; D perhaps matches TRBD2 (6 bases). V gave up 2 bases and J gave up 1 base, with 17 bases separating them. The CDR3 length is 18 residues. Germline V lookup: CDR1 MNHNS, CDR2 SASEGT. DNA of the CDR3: TGTGCCAGCAGTGAATTATTGGGGGGATTAAGGAACACCGGGGAGCTGTTTTTT. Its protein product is CASSELLGGLRNTGELFF.

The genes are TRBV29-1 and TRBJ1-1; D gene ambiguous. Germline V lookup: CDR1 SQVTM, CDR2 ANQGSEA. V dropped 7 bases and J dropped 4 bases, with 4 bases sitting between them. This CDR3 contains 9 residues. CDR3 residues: CSEGTEAFF. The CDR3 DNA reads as TGCAGCGAGGGCACTGAAGCTTTCTTT.

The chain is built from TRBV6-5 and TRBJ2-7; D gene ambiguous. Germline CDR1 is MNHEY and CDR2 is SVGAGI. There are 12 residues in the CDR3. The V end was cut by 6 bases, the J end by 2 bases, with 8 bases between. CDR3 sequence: CASSNVPYEQYF. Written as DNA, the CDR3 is TGTGCCAGCAGCAACGTCCCCTACGAGCAGTACTTC.

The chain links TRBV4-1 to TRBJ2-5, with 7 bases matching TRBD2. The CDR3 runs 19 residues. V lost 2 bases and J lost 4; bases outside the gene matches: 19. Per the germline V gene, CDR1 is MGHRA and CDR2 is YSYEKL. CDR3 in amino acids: CASSQRAGDVYESGETQYF. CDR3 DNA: TGCGCCAGCAGCCAACGGGCGGGAGACGTATATGAATCGGGAGAGACCCAGTACTTC.

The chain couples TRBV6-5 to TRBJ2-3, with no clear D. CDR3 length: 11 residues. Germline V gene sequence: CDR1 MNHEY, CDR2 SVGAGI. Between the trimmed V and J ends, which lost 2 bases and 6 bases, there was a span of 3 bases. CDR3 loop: CASSYVDTQYF. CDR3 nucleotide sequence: TGTGCCAGCAGTTACGTGGATACGCAGTATTTT.

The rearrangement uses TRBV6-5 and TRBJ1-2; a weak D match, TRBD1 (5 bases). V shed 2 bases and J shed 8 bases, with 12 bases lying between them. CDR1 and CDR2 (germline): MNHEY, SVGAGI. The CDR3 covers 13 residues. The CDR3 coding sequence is TGTGCCAGCAGTTACGAGGGAACAGGAGGCTACACCTTC. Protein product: CASSYEGTGGYTF.

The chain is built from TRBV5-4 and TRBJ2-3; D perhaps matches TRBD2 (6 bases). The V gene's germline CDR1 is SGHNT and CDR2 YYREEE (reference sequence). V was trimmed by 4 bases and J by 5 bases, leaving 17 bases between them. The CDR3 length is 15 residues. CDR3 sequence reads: CASSLPDSRGDTQYF. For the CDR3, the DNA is TGTGCCAGCAGCCTCCCAGACTCGCGGGGAGATACGCAGTATTTT. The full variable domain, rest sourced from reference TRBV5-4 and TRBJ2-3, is ETGVTQSPTHLIKTRGQQVTLRCSSQSGHNTVSWYQQALGQGPQFIFQYYREEENGRGNFPPRFSGLQFPNYSSELNVNALELDDSALYLCASSLPDSRGDTQYFGPGTRLTVL.

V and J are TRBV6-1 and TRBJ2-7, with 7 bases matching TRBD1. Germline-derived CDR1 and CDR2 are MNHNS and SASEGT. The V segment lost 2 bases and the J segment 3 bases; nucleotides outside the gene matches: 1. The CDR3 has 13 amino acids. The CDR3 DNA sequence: TGTGCCAGCAGTGAACAGGGGGACTACGAGCAGTACTTC. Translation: CASSEQGDYEQYF.

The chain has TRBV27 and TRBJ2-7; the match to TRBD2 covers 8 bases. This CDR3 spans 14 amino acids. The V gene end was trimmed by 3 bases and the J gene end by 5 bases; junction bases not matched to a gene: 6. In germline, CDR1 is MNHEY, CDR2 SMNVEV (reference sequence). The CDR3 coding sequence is TGTGCCAGCAGTTTTAACGGGGGGGGGAACGAGCAGTACTTC. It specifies CASSFNGGGNEQYF.

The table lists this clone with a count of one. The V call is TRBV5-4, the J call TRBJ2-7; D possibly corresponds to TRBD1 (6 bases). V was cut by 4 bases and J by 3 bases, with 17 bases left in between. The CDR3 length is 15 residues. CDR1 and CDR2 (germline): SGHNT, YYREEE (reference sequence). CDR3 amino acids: CASSGPKDSFYEQYF. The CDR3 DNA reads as TGTGCCAGCAGCGGCCCTAAGGACAGCTTCTACGAGCAGTACTTC.

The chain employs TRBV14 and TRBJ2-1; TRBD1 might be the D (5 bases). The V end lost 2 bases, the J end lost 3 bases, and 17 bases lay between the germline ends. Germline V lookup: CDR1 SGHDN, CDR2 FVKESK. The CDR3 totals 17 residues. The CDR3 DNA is TGTGCCAGCAGCCAATCGGCAGGGATAAAGTACTACAATGAGCAGTTCTTC. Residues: CASSQSAGIKYYNEQFF.

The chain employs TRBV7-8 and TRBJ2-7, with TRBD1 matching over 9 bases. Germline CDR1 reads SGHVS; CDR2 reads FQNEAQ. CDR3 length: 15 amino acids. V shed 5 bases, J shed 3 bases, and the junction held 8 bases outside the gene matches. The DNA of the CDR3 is TGTGCCAGCAGCCAACATGGGGGACAGGGCTACGAGCAGTACTTC. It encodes CASSQHGGQGYEQYF.

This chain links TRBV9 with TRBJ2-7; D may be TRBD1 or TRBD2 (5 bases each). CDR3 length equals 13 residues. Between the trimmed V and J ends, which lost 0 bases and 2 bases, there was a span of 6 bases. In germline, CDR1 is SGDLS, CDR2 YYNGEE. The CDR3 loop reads CASSVGGTYEQYF. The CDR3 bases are TGTGCCAGCAGCGTAGGGGGGACCTACGAGCAGTACTTC.

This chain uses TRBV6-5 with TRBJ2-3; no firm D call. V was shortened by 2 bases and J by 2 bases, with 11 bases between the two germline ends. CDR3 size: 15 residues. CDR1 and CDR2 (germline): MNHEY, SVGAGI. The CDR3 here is CASSYNGRDTDTQYF. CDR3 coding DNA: TGTGCCAGCAGTTACAACGGGCGCGACACAGATACGCAGTATTTT.

The CDR3 here is CSVEAGVNTGELFF. Here the CDR3 DNA reads TGCAGCGTTGAGGCAGGGGTGAACACCGGGGAGCTGTTTTTT. The chain carries TRBV29-1 and TRBJ2-2, with TRBD1 as a possible D gene (6 bases). Germline V CDR1 and CDR2: SQVTM, ANQGSEA. Trimming removed 3 bases from V and 1 base from J, with 9 bases in between. This CDR3 region has 14 residues.

CDR3 residues: CASSQDSTSNEQFF. The CDR3 region has the DNA TGTGCCAGCAGCCAAGATAGCACCTCGAATGAGCAGTTCTTC. The chain carries TRBV4-2 and TRBJ2-1, with D hard to call. Germline assignment: CDR1 LGHNA and CDR2 YNFKEQ. Trimming shortened V by 0 bases and J by 7 bases, and 10 bases separated the two germline ends. The CDR3 is 14 residues long.

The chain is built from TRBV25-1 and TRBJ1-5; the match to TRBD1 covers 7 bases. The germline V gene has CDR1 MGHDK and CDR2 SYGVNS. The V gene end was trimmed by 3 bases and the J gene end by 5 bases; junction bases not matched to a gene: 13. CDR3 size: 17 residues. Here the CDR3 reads CASSDSTLGQAYQPQHF. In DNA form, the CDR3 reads TGTGCCAGCAGTGATTCGACGCTCGGACAGGCCTATCAGCCCCAGCATTTT.

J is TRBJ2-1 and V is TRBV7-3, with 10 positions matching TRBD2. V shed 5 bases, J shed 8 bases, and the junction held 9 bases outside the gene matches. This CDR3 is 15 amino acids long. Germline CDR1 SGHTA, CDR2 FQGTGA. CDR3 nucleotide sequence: TGTGCCAGCAGCCTTCTAGCGGGAGTAAACCATGAGCAGTTCTTC. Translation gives CASSLLAGVNHEQFF.

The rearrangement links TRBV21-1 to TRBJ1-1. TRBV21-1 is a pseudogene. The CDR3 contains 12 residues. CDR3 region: CASSKAGTEAFF. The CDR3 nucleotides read TGTGCCAGCAGCAAAGCTGGCACTGAAGCTTTCTTT.

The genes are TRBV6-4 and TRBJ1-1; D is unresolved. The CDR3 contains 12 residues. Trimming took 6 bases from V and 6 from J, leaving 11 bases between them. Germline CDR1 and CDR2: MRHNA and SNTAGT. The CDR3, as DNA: TGTGCCAGCAGCCGAGGTGGGGCTGAAGCTTTCTTT. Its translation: CASSRGGAEAFF.